This TCR beta chain is from a study of synovial regulatory T cells in juvenile arthritis. General study results and limits: Synovial Teff and blood CPL repertoires partially overlapped with iaTreg TCR repertoires, which were largely patient-private. Synovial Treg CDR3 sequences overlapped more with iaTregs than other circulating Tregs. TCR diversity was lower in inflammation-associated blood Treg cells than in other blood Treg cells.

As concerns this clone: Its antigen is as yet unknown.

Measured with immunoSEQ multiplex PCR; TCRdb has only the in-frame clones, and not every one. The sample has more than 8,000 clones, and its top ten clones hold approximately 0.67%. Germline CDR1 and CDR2: LNHDA and SQIVND (reference sequence). The CDR3 length is 13 residues. No DNA accompanies this entry. This receptor was identified in a donor under 30 with juvenile idiopathic arthritis. Sequenced input: Treg cells from blood. Subset: remaining (HLA-DR-negative) circulating blood Treg cells. The chain links TRBV19 to TRBJ1-2; there is no DNA to check the TCRdb D call of TRBD1. CDR3 amino acids: CASETGHTGGYTF.